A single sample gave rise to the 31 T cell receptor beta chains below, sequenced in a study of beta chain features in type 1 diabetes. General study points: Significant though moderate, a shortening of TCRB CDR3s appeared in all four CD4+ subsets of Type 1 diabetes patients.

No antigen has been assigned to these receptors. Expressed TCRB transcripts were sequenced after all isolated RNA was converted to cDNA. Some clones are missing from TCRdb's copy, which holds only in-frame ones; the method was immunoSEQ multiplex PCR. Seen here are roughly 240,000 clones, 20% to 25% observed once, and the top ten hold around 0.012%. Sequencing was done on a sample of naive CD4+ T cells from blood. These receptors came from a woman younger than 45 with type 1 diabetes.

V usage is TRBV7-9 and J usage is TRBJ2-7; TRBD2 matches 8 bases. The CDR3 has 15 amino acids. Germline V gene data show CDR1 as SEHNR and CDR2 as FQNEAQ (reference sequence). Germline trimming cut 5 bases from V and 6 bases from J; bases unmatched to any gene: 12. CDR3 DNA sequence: TGTGCCAGCAGCACGCAGGGAAAGCGGGAGATCGAGCAGTACTTC. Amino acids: CASSTQGKREIEQYF.

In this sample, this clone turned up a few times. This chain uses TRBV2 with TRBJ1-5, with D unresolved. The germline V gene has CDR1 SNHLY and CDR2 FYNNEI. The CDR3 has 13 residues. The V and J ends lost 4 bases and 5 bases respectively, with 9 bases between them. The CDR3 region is CASSGQRDQPQHF. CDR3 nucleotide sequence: TGTGCCAGCAGTGGCCAGCGAGATCAGCCCCAGCATTTT.

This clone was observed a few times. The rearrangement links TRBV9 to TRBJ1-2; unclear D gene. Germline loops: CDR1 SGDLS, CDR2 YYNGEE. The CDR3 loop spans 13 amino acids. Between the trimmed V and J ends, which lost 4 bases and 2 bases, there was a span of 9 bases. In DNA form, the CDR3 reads TGTGCCAGCAGCTTAAACCGGAACTATGGCTACACCTTC. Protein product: CASSLNRNYGYTF.

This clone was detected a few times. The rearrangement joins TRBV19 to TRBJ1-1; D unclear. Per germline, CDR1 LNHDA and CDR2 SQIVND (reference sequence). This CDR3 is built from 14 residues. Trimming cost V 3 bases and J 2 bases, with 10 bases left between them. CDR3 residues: CASSIWATNTEAFF. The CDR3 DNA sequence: TGTGCCAGTAGTATCTGGGCAACTAACACTGAAGCTTTCTTT.

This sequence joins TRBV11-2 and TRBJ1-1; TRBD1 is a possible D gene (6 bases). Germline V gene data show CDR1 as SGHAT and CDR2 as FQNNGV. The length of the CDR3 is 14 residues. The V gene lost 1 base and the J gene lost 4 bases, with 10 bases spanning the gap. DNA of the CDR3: TGTGCCAGCAGCTTAGGAAGGGGGAGCACTGAAGCTTTCTTT. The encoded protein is CASSLGRGSTEAFF. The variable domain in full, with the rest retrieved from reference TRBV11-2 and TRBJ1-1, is EAGVAQSPRYKIIEKRQSVAFWCNPISGHATLYWYQQILGQGPKLLIQFQNNGVVDDSQLPKDRFSAERLKGVDSTLKIQPAKLEDSAVYLCASSLGRGSTEAFFGQGTRLTVV.

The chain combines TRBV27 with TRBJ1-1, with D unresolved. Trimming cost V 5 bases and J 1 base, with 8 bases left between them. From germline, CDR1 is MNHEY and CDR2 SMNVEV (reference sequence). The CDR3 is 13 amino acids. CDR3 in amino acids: CASSINRNTEAFF. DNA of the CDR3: TGTGCCAGCAGTATCAACAGGAACACTGAAGCTTTCTTT.

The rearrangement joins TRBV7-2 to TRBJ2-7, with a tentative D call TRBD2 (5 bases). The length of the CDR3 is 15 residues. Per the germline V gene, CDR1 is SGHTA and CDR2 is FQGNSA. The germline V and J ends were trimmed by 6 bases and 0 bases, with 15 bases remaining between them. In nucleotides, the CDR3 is TGTGCCAGCAGTCCCTCGGAAGGGAGCTCCTACGAGCAGTACTTC. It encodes CASSPSEGSSYEQYF. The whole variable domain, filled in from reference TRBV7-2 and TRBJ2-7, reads GAGVSQSPSNKVTEKGKDVELRCDPISGHTALYWYRQSLGQGLEFLIYFQGNSAPDKSGLPSDRFSAERTGGSVSTLTIQRTQQEDSAVYLCASSPSEGSSYEQYFGPGTRLTVT.

The CDR3 bases are TGTGCCTCTGCGGGAAACTACAATGAGCAGTTCTTC. Amino acid sequence: CASAGNYNEQFF. The chain couples TRBV2 to TRBJ2-1; TRBD2 is a possible D gene (6 bases). Trimming took 11 bases from V and 3 from J, leaving 11 bases between them. The CDR3 length is 12 residues. The germline gives CDR1 SNHLY, CDR2 FYNNEI.

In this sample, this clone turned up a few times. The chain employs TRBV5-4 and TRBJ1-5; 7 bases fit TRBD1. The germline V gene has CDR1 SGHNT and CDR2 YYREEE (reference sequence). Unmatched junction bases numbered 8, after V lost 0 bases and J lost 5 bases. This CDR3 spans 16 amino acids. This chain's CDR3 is CASSLAPGGNDQPQHF. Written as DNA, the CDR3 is TGTGCCAGCAGCTTGGCTCCAGGGGGTAATGATCAGCCCCAGCATTTT.

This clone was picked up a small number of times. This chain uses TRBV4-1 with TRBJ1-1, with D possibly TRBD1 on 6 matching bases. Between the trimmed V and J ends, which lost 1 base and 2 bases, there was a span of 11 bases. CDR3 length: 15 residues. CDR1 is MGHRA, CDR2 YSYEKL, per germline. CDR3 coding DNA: TGCGCCAGCAGCCAAGTAGGACAGTCTAACACTGAAGCTTTCTTT. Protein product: CASSQVGQSNTEAFF.

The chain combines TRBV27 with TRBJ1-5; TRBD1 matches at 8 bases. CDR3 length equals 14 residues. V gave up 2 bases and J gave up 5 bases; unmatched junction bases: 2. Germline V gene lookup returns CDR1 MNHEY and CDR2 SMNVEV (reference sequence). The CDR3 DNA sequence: TGTGCCAGCAGTTTAGACAGGGGATATCAGCCCCAGCATTTT. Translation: CASSLDRGYQPQHF.

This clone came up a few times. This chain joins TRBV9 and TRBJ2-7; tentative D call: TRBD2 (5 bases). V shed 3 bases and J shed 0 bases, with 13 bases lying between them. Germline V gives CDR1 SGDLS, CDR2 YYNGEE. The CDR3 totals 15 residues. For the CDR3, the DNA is TGTGCCAGCAGCGAGTCCCGGGAAGACTCCTACGAGCAGTACTTC. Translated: CASSESREDSYEQYF.

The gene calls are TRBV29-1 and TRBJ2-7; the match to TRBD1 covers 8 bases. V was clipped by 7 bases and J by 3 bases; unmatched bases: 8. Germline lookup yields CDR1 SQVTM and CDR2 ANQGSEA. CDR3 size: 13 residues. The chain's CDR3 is CSAEDRADYEQYF. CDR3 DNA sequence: TGCAGCGCCGAGGACAGGGCGGACTACGAGCAGTACTTC.

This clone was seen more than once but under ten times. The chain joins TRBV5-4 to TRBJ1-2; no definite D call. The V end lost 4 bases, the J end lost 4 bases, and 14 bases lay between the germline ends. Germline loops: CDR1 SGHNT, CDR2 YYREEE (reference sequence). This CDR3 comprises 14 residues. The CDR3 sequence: CASSTSGKPYGYTF. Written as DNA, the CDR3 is TGTGCCAGCAGCACGAGCGGCAAACCCTATGGCTACACCTTC. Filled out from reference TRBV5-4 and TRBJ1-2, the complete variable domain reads ETGVTQSPTHLIKTRGQQVTLRCSSQSGHNTVSWYQQALGQGPQFIFQYYREEENGRGNFPPRFSGLQFPNYSSELNVNALELDDSALYLCASSTSGKPYGYTFGSGTRLTVV.

CDR3: CASSQDRTDHGYTF. CDR3 bases: TGTGCCAGCAGCCAAGATCGGACAGATCATGGCTACACCTTC. The rearrangement joins TRBV4-2 to TRBJ1-2; the D gene is possibly TRBD1 (6 bases). The CDR3 loop spans 14 amino acids. The germline V gene has CDR1 LGHNA and CDR2 YNFKEQ. V was clipped by 0 bases and J by 6 bases, with 11 bases between them.

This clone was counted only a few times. The chain's CDR3 is CASSPGLPGELFF. Here the CDR3 DNA reads TGTGCCAGCAGCCCCGGACTGCCCGGGGAGCTGTTTTTT. The chain carries TRBV7-3 and TRBJ2-2; possible D gene TRBD2, 5 bases. Trimming left V 5 bases short and J 6 bases short, with 10 bases between. CDR1 SGHTA and CDR2 FQGTGA come from the germline V gene. The CDR3 extends over 13 amino acids.

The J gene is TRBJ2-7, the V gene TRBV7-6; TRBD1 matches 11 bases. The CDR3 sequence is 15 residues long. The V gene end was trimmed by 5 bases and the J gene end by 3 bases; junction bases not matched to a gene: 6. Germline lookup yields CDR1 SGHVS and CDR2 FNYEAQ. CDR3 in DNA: TGTGCCAGCAGCGATACGGACAGGGGGCACTACGAGCAGTACTTC. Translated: CASSDTDRGHYEQYF.

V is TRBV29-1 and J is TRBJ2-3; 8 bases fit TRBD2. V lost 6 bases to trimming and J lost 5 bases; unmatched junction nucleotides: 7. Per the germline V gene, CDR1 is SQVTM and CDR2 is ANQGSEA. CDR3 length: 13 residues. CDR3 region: CSVDIGGGDTQYF. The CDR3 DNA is TGCAGCGTGGATATCGGGGGGGGAGATACGCAGTATTTT.

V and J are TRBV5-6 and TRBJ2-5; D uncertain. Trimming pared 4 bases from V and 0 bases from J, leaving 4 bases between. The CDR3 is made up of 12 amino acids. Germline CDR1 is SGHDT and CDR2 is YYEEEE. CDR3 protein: CASSRDQETQYF. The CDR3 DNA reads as TGTGCCAGCAGCCGGGACCAAGAGACCCAGTACTTC.

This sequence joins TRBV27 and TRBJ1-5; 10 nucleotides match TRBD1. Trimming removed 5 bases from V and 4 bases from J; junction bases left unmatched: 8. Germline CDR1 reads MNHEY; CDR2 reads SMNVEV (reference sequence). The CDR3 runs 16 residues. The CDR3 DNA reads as TGTGCCAGCAGTCCGCTCGGGACAGGGGAGAATCAGCCCCAGCATTTT. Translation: CASSPLGTGENQPQHF.

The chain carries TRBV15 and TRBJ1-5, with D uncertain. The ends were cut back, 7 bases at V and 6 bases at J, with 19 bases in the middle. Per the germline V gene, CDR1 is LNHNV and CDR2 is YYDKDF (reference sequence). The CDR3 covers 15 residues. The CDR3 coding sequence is TGTGCCACCACCCCTAGTCCGGTTCTCGGTCAGCCCCAGCATTTT. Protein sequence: CATTPSPVLGQPQHF.

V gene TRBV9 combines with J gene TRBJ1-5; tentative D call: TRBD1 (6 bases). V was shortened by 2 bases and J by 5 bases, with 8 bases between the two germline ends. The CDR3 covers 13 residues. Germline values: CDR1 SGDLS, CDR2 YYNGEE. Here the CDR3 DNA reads TGTGCCAGCAGCGTGGGGGCCGATCAGCCCCAGCATTTT. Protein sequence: CASSVGADQPQHF. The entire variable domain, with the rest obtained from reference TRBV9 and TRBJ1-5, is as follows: DSGVTQTPKHLITATGQRVTLRCSPRSGDLSVYWYQQSLDQGLQFLIQYYNGEERAKGNILERFSAQQFPDLHSELNLSSLELGDSALYFCASSVGADQPQHFGDGTRLSIL.

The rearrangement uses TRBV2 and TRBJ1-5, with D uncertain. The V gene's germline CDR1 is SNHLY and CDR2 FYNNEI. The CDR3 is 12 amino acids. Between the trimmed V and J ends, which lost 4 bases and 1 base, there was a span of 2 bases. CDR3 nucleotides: TGTGCCAGCAGTGCGAGCAATCAGCCCCAGCATTTT. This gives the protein CASSASNQPQHF.

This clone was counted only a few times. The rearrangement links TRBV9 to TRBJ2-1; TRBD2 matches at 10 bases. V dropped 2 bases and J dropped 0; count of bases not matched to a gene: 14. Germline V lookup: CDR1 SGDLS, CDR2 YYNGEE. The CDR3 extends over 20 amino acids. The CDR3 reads CASSVTQGTSAPSSYNEQFF. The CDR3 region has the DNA TGTGCCAGCAGCGTGACACAGGGGACTAGCGCGCCAAGCTCCTACAATGAGCAGTTCTTC.

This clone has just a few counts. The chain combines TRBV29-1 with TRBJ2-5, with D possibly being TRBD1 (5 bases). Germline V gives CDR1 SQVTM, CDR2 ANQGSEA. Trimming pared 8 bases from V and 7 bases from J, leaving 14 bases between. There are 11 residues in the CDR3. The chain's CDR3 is CSTFRAPTQYF. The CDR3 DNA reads TGCAGCACGTTCAGGGCGCCGACCCAGTACTTC.

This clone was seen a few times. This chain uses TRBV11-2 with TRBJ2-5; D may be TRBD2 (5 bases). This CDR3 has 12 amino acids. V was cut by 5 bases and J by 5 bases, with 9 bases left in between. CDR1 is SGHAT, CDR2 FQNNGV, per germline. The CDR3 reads CASSQTGETQYF. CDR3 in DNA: TGTGCCAGCAGCCAAACGGGGGAGACCCAGTACTTC.

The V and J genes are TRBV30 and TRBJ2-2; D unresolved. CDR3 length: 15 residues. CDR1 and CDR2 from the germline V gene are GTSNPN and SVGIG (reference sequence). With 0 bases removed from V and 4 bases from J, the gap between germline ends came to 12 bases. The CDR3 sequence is CAWSVPASPTGELFF. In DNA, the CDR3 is TGTGCCTGGAGTGTACCTGCGTCCCCCACCGGGGAGCTGTTTTTT.

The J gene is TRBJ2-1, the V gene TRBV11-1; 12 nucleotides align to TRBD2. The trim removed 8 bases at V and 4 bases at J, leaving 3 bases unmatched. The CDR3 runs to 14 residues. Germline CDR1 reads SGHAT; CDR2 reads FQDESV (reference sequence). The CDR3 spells CASRLAGAYNEQFF. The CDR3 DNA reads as TGTGCCAGCCGACTAGCGGGAGCGTACAATGAGCAGTTCTTC.

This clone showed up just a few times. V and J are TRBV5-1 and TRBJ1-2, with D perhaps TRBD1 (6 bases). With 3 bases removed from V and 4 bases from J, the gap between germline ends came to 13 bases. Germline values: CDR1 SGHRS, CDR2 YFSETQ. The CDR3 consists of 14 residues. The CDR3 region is CASSWEQGGYGYTF. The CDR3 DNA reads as TGCGCCAGCAGCTGGGAACAGGGTGGCTATGGCTACACCTTC.

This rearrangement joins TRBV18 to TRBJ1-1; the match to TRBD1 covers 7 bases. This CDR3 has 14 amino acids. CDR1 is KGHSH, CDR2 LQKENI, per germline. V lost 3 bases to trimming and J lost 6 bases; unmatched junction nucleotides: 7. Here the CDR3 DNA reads TGTGCCAGCTCACCTACAGGGGTGATCGCTGAAGCTTTCTTT. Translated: CASSPTGVIAEAFF. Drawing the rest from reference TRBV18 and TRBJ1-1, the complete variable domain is NAGVMQNPRHLVRRRGQEARLRCSPMKGHSHVYWYRQLPEEGLKFMVYLQKENIIDESGMPKERFSAEFPKEGPSILRIQQVVRGDSAAYFCASSPTGVIAEAFFGQGTRLTVV.

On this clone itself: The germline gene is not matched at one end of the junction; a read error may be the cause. The CDR3 DNA reads TGTGCCAGCAGCTTAGCAGAAGCGGGGGGCATCGACTTC. The encoded protein is CASSLAEAGGIDF. The chain uses TRBV7-8 and TRBJ2-5; TRBD2 agrees at 9 bases. The CDR3 is 13 amino acids. The germline V gene encodes CDR1 SGHVS and CDR2 FQNEAQ.